This T cell receptor beta chain stems from a study of blood T cell repertoires in COVID-19. On the study more broadly: Researchers got acute and convalescent COVID-19 samples from the United States, Italy and Spain.

Authors' methods: Amplification with reference gene primers provided the estimates of nucleated cell counts. Libraries were prepared by immunoSEQ multiplex PCR; TCRdb keeps only in-frame clonotypes and omits some of them. For V, J and clone size, that table is used; D and trimming come from the DNA. The repertoire includes 90,000 to 100,000 clones, approximately 90% of them detected once, and approximately 5.1% sits in the top ten. Trimming cost V 3 bases and J 3 bases; bases outside gene matches: 6. CDR1 and CDR2 (germline): SGDLS, YYNGEE. The CDR3 runs to 14 residues. The chain combines TRBV9 with TRBJ2-7, with 7 nucleotides matching TRBD1. This sequence originates from a man between 50 and 59 years old with acute or convalescent COVID-19. Sequencing was done on a sample of peripheral blood. The CDR3 bases are TGTGCCAGCAGCGCTTCAGGGGGTAACTACGAGCAGTACTTC. Amino acid sequence: CASSASGGNYEQYF.